A selection of T cell receptor beta chains follows, all from one sample in a study of Graves' ophthalmopathy and Graves' hyperthyroidism. TCRdb independently ran MiXCR on the multiplex PCR reads; one entry per CDR3 protein. The table shows approximately 640,000 distinct CDR3 sequences, with about 41% occurring only once. Sequencing used peripheral blood. The receptors were sampled from an adult man with Graves' ophthalmopathy. The CDR3 runs from the conserved cysteine through the conserved F or W. A D gene is named only where the DNA matches it firmly. Expanded clones are given a class, and other clones once, few, many or no size at all.

-,-,TRBV25-1,TRBJ2-2,15,CASSPGHMNTGELFF,TGTGCCAGCAGCCCGGGACATATGAACACCGGGGAGCTGTTTTTT
-,-,TRBV7-9,TRBJ1-2,16,CASRSVWASEDYGYTF,TGTGCCAGCAGATCGGTATGGGCCTCTGAGGACTATGGCTACACCTTC
TRBD2,few,TRBV9,TRBJ2-3,15,CASSTGLAGVDTQYF,TGTGCCAGCAGTACCGGACTAGCGGGAGTAGATACGCAGTATTTT
TRBD2,-,TRBV11-1,TRBJ2-7,16,CASRPESTSGKYEQYF,TGTGCCAGCAGACCCGAGTCGACTAGCGGGAAATACGAGCAGTACTTC
TRBD1,many,TRBV7-2,TRBJ2-2,12,CASSLGQGELFF,TGTGCCAGCAGCTTGGGACAGGGGGAGCTGTTTTTT
TRBD1,-,TRBV29-1,TRBJ1-1,12,CSVGRQGAEAFF,TGCAGCGTCGGGAGACAGGGGGCTGAAGCTTTCTTT
-,-,TRBV24-1,TRBJ1-5,13,CASSPKGDQPQHF,TGTGCCAGCTCACCAAAGGGTGACCAGCCCCAGCATTTT
TRBD1,few,TRBV5-1,TRBJ2-5,15,CASSRVGQGGETQYF,TGCGCCAGCAGCCGCGTAGGACAGGGCGGGGAGACCCAGTACTTC
TRBD1,-,TRBV7-9,TRBJ1-2,13,CASSQGLDRGKTF,TGTGCCAGCAGCCAAGGCCTCGACAGGGGGAAAACCTTC
-,-,TRBV7-9,TRBJ1-2,8,CASGTATF,TGTGCCAGCGGGACGGCGACCTTC
-,-,TRBV9,TRBJ1-2,15,CASSPPDKEVYGYTF,TGTGCCAGCAGCCCCCCGGACAAAGAGGTCTATGGCTACACCTTC